The 32 T cell receptor beta chains reported below all come from one sample, sequenced in a study of Ad26.COV2.S vaccination and SARS-CoV-2 variants. Treatment specified: some 19 received Ad26.COV2.S at low or high dose, single or two shots; 5 received placebo; per-sample allocation not given. All samples were drawn on day 63, counting from the first vaccine or placebo injection. Here immunoSEQ multiplex PCR was the method, and the copy in TCRdb shows in-frame clones only, minus some. The sample has over 300,000 clones, under 90% seen once. The sequenced sample was peripheral blood, obtained in a trial of Ad26.COV2.S vaccine versus placebo. The source is a person aged 18-60 years who received the Ad26.COV2.S COVID-19 vaccine or a placebo.

The V and J genes are TRBV30 and TRBJ1-2; no reliable D call. Trimming took 7 bases from V and 8 from J, leaving 17 bases between them. CDR3 size: 12 residues. Germline CDR1 reads GTSNPN; CDR2 reads SVGIG (reference sequence). CDR3: CASTRSGRGYTF. The DNA of the CDR3 is TGTGCCTCAACGCGATCAGGACGCGGCTACACCTTC.

J is TRBJ1-6 and V is TRBV7-2; D unclear. With 3 bases removed from V and 4 bases from J, the gap between germline ends came to 10 bases. The length of the CDR3 is 15 residues. CDR1 SGHTA and CDR2 FQGNSA come from the germline V gene. The CDR3 DNA sequence: TGTGCCAGCAGCTTTTTAGGACTTTATAATTCACCCCTCCACTTT. Its protein is CASSFLGLYNSPLHF.

The CDR3 here is CASSSNQGAYIQYF. As DNA, the CDR3 is TGTGCCAGCAGCTCCAACCAGGGGGCATACATTCAGTACTTC. The V and J genes are TRBV5-4 and TRBJ2-4, with 8 positions matching TRBD1. This CDR3 has 14 residues. The V gene's germline CDR1 is SGHNT and CDR2 YYREEE (reference sequence). V shed 3 bases and J 8 bases; nucleotides not matched to a gene: 7.

The CDR3 is CASSLRDGTEAFF. The CDR3 DNA is TGTGCCAGTTCACTTAGGGACGGCACTGAAGCTTTCTTT. The rearrangement uses TRBV19 and TRBJ1-1; TRBD1 might be the D (5 bases). V lost 8 bases and J lost 4, with 14 bases in between. CDR1 and CDR2 (germline): LNHDA, SQIVND (reference sequence). The CDR3 has 13 amino acids. The whole variable domain, filled in from reference TRBV19 and TRBJ1-1, reads DGGITQSPKYLFRKEGQNVTLSCEQNLNHDAMYWYRQDPGQGLRLIYYSQIVNDFQKGDIAEGYSVSREKKESFPLTVTSAQKNPTAFYLCASSLRDGTEAFFGQGTRLTVV.

V is TRBV25-1 and J is TRBJ1-2; D may be TRBD1 (5 bases). The CDR3 consists of 14 residues. Trimming pared 4 bases from V and 5 bases from J, leaving 14 bases between. Germline loops: CDR1 MGHDK, CDR2 SYGVNS. Here the CDR3 DNA reads TGTGCCAGCAGTGCCCCCCAGGGTAGATATGGCTACACCTTC. Amino acids: CASSAPQGRYGYTF.

This chain uses TRBV30 with TRBJ2-2; D gene ambiguous. The V end lost 5 bases, the J end lost 0 bases, and 10 bases lay between the germline ends. Germline assignment: CDR1 GTSNPN and CDR2 SVGIG (reference sequence). The CDR3 sequence is 14 residues long. The CDR3 is CAWVRHPNTGELFF. The CDR3 DNA sequence: TGTGCCTGGGTAAGGCATCCGAACACCGGGGAGCTGTTTTTT.

V usage is TRBV27 and J usage is TRBJ2-7; D unclear. Trimming removed 6 bases at V and 4 bases at J, with 10 bases between. The CDR3 is 12 amino acids. CDR1 is MNHEY, CDR2 SMNVEV, per germline (reference sequence). CDR3 amino acids: CASSALGYEQYF. In nucleotides, the CDR3 is TGTGCCAGCAGCGCGTTAGGATACGAGCAGTACTTC.

The chain links TRBV27 to TRBJ2-7; TRBD1 matches 10 bases. J was trimmed by 2 bases and V by 5 bases; bases with no gene match: 6. CDR3 length: 15 residues. Per the germline V gene, CDR1 is MNHEY and CDR2 is SMNVEV (reference sequence). The CDR3 DNA reads TGTGCCAGCAGTCTGACAGGGGGCCCCCCCTACGAGCAGTACTTC. This encodes CASSLTGGPPYEQYF.

This clone was recorded a few times. The chain uses TRBV18 and TRBJ2-2; D remains ambiguous. With 3 bases removed from V and 5 bases from J, the gap between germline ends came to 7 bases. The CDR3 covers 13 residues. Germline V gene data show CDR1 as KGHSH and CDR2 as LQKENI. This chain's CDR3 is CASSPTLTGELFF. CDR3 DNA sequence: TGTGCCAGCTCACCGACGTTGACCGGGGAGCTGTTTTTT.

The rearrangement uses TRBV5-5 and TRBJ2-3; D may match TRBD1 or TRBD2 (5 bases each). The V gene's germline CDR1 is SGHKS and CDR2 YYEKEE (reference sequence). The CDR3 consists of 14 residues. V lost 7 bases and J 0 bases, leaving 12 bases between the germline ends. The CDR3 region is CASAGALSTDTQYF. In DNA form, the CDR3 reads TGTGCCAGCGCCGGGGCTCTAAGCACAGATACGCAGTATTTT.

The chain joins TRBV7-2 to TRBJ1-2, with TRBD1 matching 9 bases. This CDR3 comprises 16 residues. CDR1 is SGHTA, CDR2 FQGNSA, per germline. V gave up 6 bases and J gave up 7 bases; unmatched junction bases: 15. The CDR3 region is CASSLSRDRVGRGYTF. Written as DNA, the CDR3 is TGTGCCAGCAGTTTGTCCCGGGACAGGGTCGGGCGTGGCTACACCTTC. The full variable domain, with the rest looked up from reference TRBV7-2 and TRBJ1-2, is GAGVSQSPSNKVTEKGKDVELRCDPISGHTALYWYRQSLGQGLEFLIYFQGNSAPDKSGLPSDRFSAERTGGSVSTLTIQRTQQEDSAVYLCASSLSRDRVGRGYTFGSGTRLTVV.

This chain uses TRBV7-2 with TRBJ2-4; D is uncertain. This CDR3 contains 17 residues. CDR1 and CDR2 (germline): SGHTA, FQGNSA. Trimming removed 5 bases from V and 0 bases from J, with 17 bases in between. CDR3 protein: CASSPQIRRSAKNIQYF. CDR3 DNA sequence: TGTGCCAGCAGCCCCCAGATCCGGCGATCAGCCAAAAACATTCAGTACTTC.

This clone showed up just a few times. The rearrangement links TRBV6-4 to TRBJ2-3; 10 bases are a match to TRBD2. CDR3 length: 15 residues. Germline-derived CDR1 and CDR2 are MRHNA and SNTAGT. After removal of 2 bases from V and 4 bases from J, the junction contained 3 bases not matched to a gene. CDR3 DNA: TGTGCCAGCAGTGACCTAGCGGGAGCGGCAGATACGCAGTATTTT. This codes for CASSDLAGAADTQYF.

V is TRBV9 and J is TRBJ1-2; 8 nucleotides agree with TRBD1. The CDR3 sequence is 16 residues long. CDR1 and CDR2 from the germline V gene are SGDLS and YYNGEE. J gave up 6 bases and V 0 bases, and 10 bases lay outside the gene matches. CDR3 nucleotide sequence: TGTGCCAGCAGCGTAGCCGGACAGGGCTATGTCGATGGCTACACCTTC. Translation: CASSVAGQGYVDGYTF. Supplemented by reference TRBV9 and TRBJ1-2, the full variable domain reads DSGVTQTPKHLITATGQRVTLRCSPRSGDLSVYWYQQSLDQGLQFLIQYYNGEERAKGNILERFSAQQFPDLHSELNLSSLELGDSALYFCASSVAGQGYVDGYTFGSGTRLTVV.

The V call is TRBV11-2, the J call TRBJ1-1, with 10 positions matching TRBD1. With V trimmed by 5 bases and J by 0 bases, 9 bases remained unmatched. CDR1 is SGHAT, CDR2 FQNNGV, per germline. This CDR3 comprises 17 residues. The CDR3, as DNA: TGTGCCAGCAGCCGGGGGGACAGGGGCCTCTTGAACACTGAAGCTTTCTTT. Translating it yields CASSRGDRGLLNTEAFF. Drawing the rest from reference TRBV11-2 and TRBJ1-1, the complete variable domain is EAGVAQSPRYKIIEKRQSVAFWCNPISGHATLYWYQQILGQGPKLLIQFQNNGVVDDSQLPKDRFSAERLKGVDSTLKIQPAKLEDSAVYLCASSRGDRGLLNTEAFFGQGTRLTVV.

The V and J genes are TRBV13 and TRBJ2-1; D perhaps matches TRBD1 (6 bases). CDR1 is PRHDT and CDR2 is FYEKMQ in the germline V gene (reference sequence). The ends were cut back, 7 bases at V and 6 bases at J, with 7 bases in the middle. There are 11 residues in the CDR3. Written as DNA, the CDR3 is TGTGCCAGCAAAGGGGGCAATGAGCAGTTCTTC. It is translated as CASKGGNEQFF.

This chain links TRBV7-9 with TRBJ1-1; D gene uncertain. CDR3 size: 13 residues. V lost 1 base and J lost 10, with 13 bases in between. Germline V gene data show CDR1 as SEHNR and CDR2 as FQNEAQ (reference sequence). The DNA of the CDR3 is TGTGCCAGCAGCTTAGATGGGAGGCAGAGAGCTTTCTTT. Translating it yields CASSLDGRQRAFF. The complete variable domain, with remaining parts taken from reference TRBV7-9 and TRBJ1-1, reads DTGVSQNPRHKITKRGQNVTFRCDPISEHNRLYWYRQTLGQGPEFLTYFQNEAQLEKSRLLSDRFSAERPKGSFSTLEIQRTEQGDSAMYLCASSLDGRQRAFFGQGTRLTVV.

V is TRBV5-6 and J is TRBJ1-3; D uncertain. This CDR3 comprises 15 residues. Germline V gives CDR1 SGHDT, CDR2 YYEEEE. V was trimmed by 2 bases and J by 4 bases, leaving 13 bases between them. The CDR3 DNA is TGTGCCAGCAGCTTCCTCGGCGGGCGCGGAAACACCATATATTTT. Translating it yields CASSFLGGRGNTIYF.

The genes are TRBV28 and TRBJ2-1; 11 nucleotides agree with TRBD2. The CDR3 loop spans 16 amino acids. Germline V gene data show CDR1 as MDHEN and CDR2 as SYDVKM. Unmatched junction bases numbered 8, after V lost 2 bases and J lost 8 bases. The CDR3 reads CASSLHSGGAKDEQFF. The CDR3 DNA follows: TGTGCCAGCAGTTTACATAGCGGGGGGGCCAAGGATGAGCAGTTCTTC.

The rearrangement joins TRBV24-1 to TRBJ1-2, with a weak D call TRBD1 (5 bases). Germline V gene sequence: CDR1 KGHDR, CDR2 SFDVKD. This CDR3 is built from 12 residues. Trimming took 6 bases from V and 4 from J, leaving 8 bases between them. CDR3 DNA sequence: TGTGCCACCAGTTCTACAGGCTATGGCTACACCTTC. Protein: CATSSTGYGYTF.

The V call is TRBV6-5, the J call TRBJ2-3; D may be TRBD1 or TRBD2 (5 bases each). Per germline, CDR1 MNHEY and CDR2 SVGAGI. The CDR3 is 12 amino acids. Trimming shortened V by 7 bases and J by 2 bases, and 7 bases separated the two germline ends. The DNA of the CDR3 is TGTGCCAGCAAGGGACCCACAGATACGCAGTATTTT. Its protein is CASKGPTDTQYF.

The V and J genes are TRBV19 and TRBJ1-1; the D is unclear. The CDR3 has 13 amino acids. Looked up from germline, CDR1 is LNHDA and CDR2 is SQIVND (reference sequence). Trimming took 4 bases from V and 3 from J, leaving 9 bases between them. The CDR3 coding sequence is TGTGCCAGTAGTAAGGATGCGGACACTGAAGCTTTCTTT. It codes for CASSKDADTEAFF. The variable domain in full, with the rest retrieved from reference TRBV19 and TRBJ1-1, is DGGITQSPKYLFRKEGQNVTLSCEQNLNHDAMYWYRQDPGQGLRLIYYSQIVNDFQKGDIAEGYSVSREKKESFPLTVTSAQKNPTAFYLCASSKDADTEAFFGQGTRLTVV.

A few counts support this clone. The chain couples TRBV30 to TRBJ2-5, with D tentatively TRBD2 (5 bases). V lost 2 bases and J 7 bases, leaving 11 bases between the germline ends. Germline V CDR1 and CDR2: GTSNPN, SVGIG (reference sequence). The CDR3 covers 12 residues. In DNA form, the CDR3 reads TGTGCCTGGAGTCGGGGAACCGGGACCCAGTACTTC. Protein product: CAWSRGTGTQYF.

The sample holds one count of this clone. The chain joins TRBV6-5 to TRBJ2-1; unclear D gene. This CDR3 is built from 14 residues. The V end lost 5 bases, the J end lost 1 base, and 9 bases lay between the germline ends. CDR1 MNHEY and CDR2 SVGAGI come from the germline V gene. DNA of the CDR3: TGTGCCAGCAGTCCCAGTGGGTCCTACAATGAGCAGTTCTTC. Its translation is CASSPSGSYNEQFF.

The rearrangement links TRBV5-6 to TRBJ2-6; weak D call: TRBD1 (5 bases). V was shortened by 4 bases and J by 2 bases, with 10 bases between the two germline ends. The germline gives CDR1 SGHDT, CDR2 YYEEEE. CDR3 length equals 15 residues. For the CDR3, the DNA is TGTGCCAGCAGCCCGCCCAGGGCTGGGGCCAACGTCCTGACTTTC. Translating gives CASSPPRAGANVLTF.

The rearrangement uses TRBV7-9 and TRBJ2-7, with 8 nucleotides matching TRBD1. Germline CDR1 SEHNR, CDR2 FQNEAQ (reference sequence). This CDR3 is built from 18 residues. The junction had 21 bases not matched to a gene; V was cut back by 4 bases and J by 7 bases. Written as DNA, the CDR3 is TGTGCCAGCAGCTCTCCACCCACCGTTCCGGGACAGGAAAGGGAGCAGTACTTC. Translation gives CASSSPPTVPGQEREQYF.

The table lists this clone with a few counts. This chain connects TRBV7-9 to TRBJ2-7; D is unresolved. V lost 3 bases, J lost 6 bases, and 12 bases lay in between. Germline-derived CDR1 and CDR2 are SEHNR and FQNEAQ (reference sequence). This CDR3 has 13 amino acids. The CDR3 here is CASSLVKGAEQYF. In DNA form, the CDR3 reads TGTGCCAGCAGCTTGGTTAAAGGTGCCGAGCAGTACTTC.

The V gene is TRBV5-1, the J gene TRBJ1-2, with D unresolved. This CDR3 comprises 15 residues. CDR1 and CDR2 from the germline V gene are SGHRS and YFSETQ. Deletions cut 4 bases from V and 3 bases from J, with 16 bases between. The DNA of the CDR3 is TGCGCCAGCAGCCAGGAAACGGGCCGTGACTATGGCTACACCTTC. This translates into CASSQETGRDYGYTF.

The chain carries TRBV30 and TRBJ1-5; D might be TRBD1 (5 bases). V lost 3 bases and J lost 6, with 15 bases in between. The CDR3 spans 14 residues. CDR1 GTSNPN and CDR2 SVGIG come from the germline V gene (reference sequence). CDR3 sequence: CAWRSRGAGQPQHF. The CDR3 DNA is TGTGCCTGGAGGTCGAGGGGCGCGGGTCAGCCCCAGCATTTT.

This clone was counted a single time. The gene calls are TRBV4-1 and TRBJ2-1; tentatively, D is TRBD2 (5 bases). The CDR3 runs 15 residues. Germline-derived CDR1 and CDR2 are MGHRA and YSYEKL. V lost 1 base and J lost 9, with 16 bases in between. CDR3 sequence: CASSQVGGRHTEQFF. For the CDR3, the DNA is TGCGCCAGCAGCCAAGTAGGAGGCCGGCACACTGAGCAGTTCTTC.

This chain connects TRBV7-3 to TRBJ1-2, with D uncertain. The CDR3 totals 13 residues. The V gene lost 1 base and the J gene lost 3 bases, with 6 bases spanning the gap. Germline lookup yields CDR1 SGHTA and CDR2 FQGTGA. The CDR3 sequence is CASSLSGDYGYTF. The CDR3 nucleotides read TGTGCCAGCAGCTTAAGCGGGGACTATGGCTACACCTTC.

This sequence joins TRBV25-1 and TRBJ1-1; no clear D gene. The CDR3 runs to 11 residues. Germline V gene lookup returns CDR1 MGHDK and CDR2 SYGVNS. The V end lost 7 bases, the J end lost 6 bases, and 9 bases lay between the germline ends. CDR3 region: CASTAGAEAFF. CDR3 coding DNA: TGTGCCAGCACAGCCGGAGCTGAAGCTTTCTTT.